The subject of this entry is one T cell receptor beta chain. The CDR3 totals 12 residues. Germline CDR1 reads SGHVS; CDR2 reads FQNEAQ. Trimming pared 4 bases from V and 5 bases from J, leaving 9 bases between. This entry is derived from a study of OX40 agonist ivuxolimab in advanced cancers. The protocol was immunoSEQ multiplex PCR, while the TCRdb copy is restricted to in-frame clones and leaves out a portion. The sample records 95,000 to 100,000 clones, about four fifths being singletons. Sequenced material: CD4+ or CD8+ T cells sorted from blood, taken in a trial of the OX40 agonist ivuxolimab. The gene calls are TRBV7-8 and TRBJ2-7; possible D gene TRBD2, 5 bases. The receptor comes from an adult with an advanced solid tumor such as melanoma, head and neck, liver or kidney cancer. The CDR3 bases are TGTGCCAGCAGCTCCGGGAAGAACGAGCAGTACTTC. Translation: CASSSGKNEQYF.